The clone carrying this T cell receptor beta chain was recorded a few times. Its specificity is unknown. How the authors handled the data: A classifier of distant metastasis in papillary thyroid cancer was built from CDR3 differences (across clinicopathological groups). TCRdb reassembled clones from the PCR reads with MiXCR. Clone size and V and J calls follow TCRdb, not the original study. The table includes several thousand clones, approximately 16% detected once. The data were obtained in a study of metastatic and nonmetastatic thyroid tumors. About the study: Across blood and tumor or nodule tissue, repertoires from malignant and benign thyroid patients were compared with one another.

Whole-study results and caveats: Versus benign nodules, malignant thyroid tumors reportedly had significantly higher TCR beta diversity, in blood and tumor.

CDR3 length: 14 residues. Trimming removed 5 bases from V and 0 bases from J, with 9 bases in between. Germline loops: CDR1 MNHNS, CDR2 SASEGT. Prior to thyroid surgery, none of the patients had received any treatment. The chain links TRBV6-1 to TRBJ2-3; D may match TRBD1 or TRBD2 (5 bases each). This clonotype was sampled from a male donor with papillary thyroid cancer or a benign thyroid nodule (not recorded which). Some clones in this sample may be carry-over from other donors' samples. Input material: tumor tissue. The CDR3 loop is CASSSGGSTDTQYF. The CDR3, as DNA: TGTGCCAGCAGTTCTGGGGGTAGCACAGATACGCAGTATTTT.